This T cell receptor beta chain originates from a study of CD8+ T cells in alopecia areata listed by TCRdb under 2018. For the wider study: The treated patients took part in an open-label pilot trial in which moderate-to-severe alopecia areata was treated with oral tofacitinib at 5 to 10 mg twice daily. Patients received tofacitinib for 6 to 18 months and were then followed off drug for 6 months to check for delayed response and recurrence. For the treated patients, the SALT score, which quantifies what percentage of scalp surface area is affected, served as the measure of disease severity. To study T cell clonal expansion in alopecia areata, the researchers applied high-throughput TCRbeta sequencing to both the C3H/HeJ mouse model and human patients. In humans, TCRbeta sequencing was performed on scalp tissue and on sorted CD4+ and CD8+ peripheral blood T cells from healthy controls and from patients with patchy or totalis/universalis alopecia areata. Patients on tofacitinib were biopsied at baseline and after 4 and 24 weeks of treatment, and several of the patients also had a later scalp biopsy. Clonality in the scalp was compared among normal scalp (n=4), patchy alopecia areata scalp (n=8), and alopecia totalis/universalis scalp (n=8). RNA came from the PAXgene miRNA kit for fixed scalp, the miRNeasy kit for PBMCs, and the RNeasy kit for mouse skin. TCRbeta CDR3 regions were amplified by immunoSEQ multiplex PCR with 35 Vbeta forward and 13 Jbeta reverse primers.

Interpreted using the paper, the treatment or condition label stands for: oral pan-JAK inhibitor, 5-10 mg twice daily. Peripheral blood and lesional scalp punch biopsies were obtained from patients with alopecia areata. PBMCs were separated by density centrifugation and stained for CD3, CD4 and CD8, after which CD4+ and CD8+ T cells were sorted on a FACSAria. V is clipped by 6 bases and J by 7 bases, and the sequence between their germline boundaries is 15 bases long. From the cysteine up to the phenylalanine, the CDR3 has a length of 13 residues. The CDR3 DNA has 39 bases and is translated from base 1. The library was generated by the immunoSEQ multiplex PCR assay. RNA was extracted from all samples and reverse transcribed into cDNA as template for TCR sequencing. SuperScript III was used for first-strand cDNA synthesis, primed with a 2:1 mix of oligo-dT and random hexamers. Amplification bias was assessed with a synthetic immune receptor repertoire, and residual bias was removed computationally. From the authors' description of their analysis: After raw reads were preprocessed to remove errors, the CDR3 was defined following IMGT conventions as running from the conserved cysteine to phenylalanine. Clonality was computed by normalizing Shannon entropy by log2 of the number of productive unique TCRs and subtracting the result from 1. Whether each scalp clone was CD4 or CD8 was inferred by checking scalp TCRbeta sequences against the CD4 and CD8 repertoires from sorted blood. This immuneACCESS table, as held by TCRdb, lists in-frame sequences with V and J called but not all clones. Of the missing ones, under half trace to an unresolved V gene in checked studies; the others have no known cause. Clonal size and the V and J genes are those of that table, whereas D and trimming came from the DNA. Here the sample has fewer than 250,000 clones; approximately 40% occur a single time. Together, the top ten hold over 2% of the sample.

About this clone itself: Which antigen it targets is not known. No base quality values were provided; no much bigger clone lies one nucleotide off.

Study-wide conclusions, independent of this receptor: Because the treated cohort was small and included a single nonresponder, larger studies are needed to assess links between baseline CD8+ expansion and response. Scalp clonality and the number of expanded CD8+ clones among the top 100 scalp clones were significantly decreased by tofacitinib. Compared with normal scalp, lesional scalp, particularly in alopecia totalis/universalis, had higher clonality and more expanded CD8+ clones, which suggests antigenic drive. Resident alphabeta T cells in normal human skin are also sequenced, complicating scalp TCR repertoire analysis, unlike mouse skin dominated by gammadelta T cells. Many expanded lesional clones persisted in scalp and blood during tofacitinib treatment, which may partly explain relapse after stopping treatment. TCR sequences shared between patients were less clear than in mice, possibly partly because of HLA diversity in the patient population.

Sample: CD4+ T cells sorted from blood, taken at approximately week 36, from a patient treated with tofacitinib. The V and J segments used are TRBV23-1 and TRBJ2-5; the D element could tentatively be TRBD1 or TRBD2, as 6 bases agree for each. Being an ORF, TRBV23-1 has a function that is uncertain. This sequence was found in a human donor with alopecia areata. The DNA sequence reads TGCGCCAGCAGAGGGGGGAACTTTGGGACCCAGTACTTC. This codes for CASRGGNFGTQYF.